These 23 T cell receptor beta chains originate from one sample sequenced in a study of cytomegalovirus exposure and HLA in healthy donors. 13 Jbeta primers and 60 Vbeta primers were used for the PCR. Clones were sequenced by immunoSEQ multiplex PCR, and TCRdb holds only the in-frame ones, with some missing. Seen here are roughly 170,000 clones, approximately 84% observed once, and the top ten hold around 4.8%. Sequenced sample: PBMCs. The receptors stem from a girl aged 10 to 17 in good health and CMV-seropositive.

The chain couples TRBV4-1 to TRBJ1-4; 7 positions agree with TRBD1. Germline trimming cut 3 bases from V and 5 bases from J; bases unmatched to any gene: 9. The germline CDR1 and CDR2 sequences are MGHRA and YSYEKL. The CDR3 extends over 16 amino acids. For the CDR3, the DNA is TGCGCCAGCAGCCAGCCCGGGACAGCGATCAATGAAAAACTGTTTTTT. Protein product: CASSQPGTAINEKLFF.

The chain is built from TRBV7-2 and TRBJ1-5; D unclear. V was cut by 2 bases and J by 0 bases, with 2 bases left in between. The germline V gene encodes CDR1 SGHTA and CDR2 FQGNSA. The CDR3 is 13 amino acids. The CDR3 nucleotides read TGTGCCAGCAGCTTACATAGCAATCAGCCCCAGCATTTT. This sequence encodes CASSLHSNQPQHF.

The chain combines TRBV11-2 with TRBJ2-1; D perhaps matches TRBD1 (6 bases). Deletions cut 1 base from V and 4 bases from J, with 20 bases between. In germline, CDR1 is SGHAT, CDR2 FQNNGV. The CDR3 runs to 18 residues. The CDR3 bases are TGTGCCAGCAGCTTAGTCTCTAATGTTGGGGGCTCGTACAATGAGCAGTTCTTC. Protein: CASSLVSNVGGSYNEQFF.

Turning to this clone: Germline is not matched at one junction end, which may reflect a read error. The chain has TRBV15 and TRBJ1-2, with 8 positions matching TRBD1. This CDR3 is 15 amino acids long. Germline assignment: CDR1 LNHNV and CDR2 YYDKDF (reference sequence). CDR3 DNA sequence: TGTGCCACCAGCAGAGGGGACAGGAGGTACTACGGCTACACCTTC. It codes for CATSRGDRRYYGYTF.

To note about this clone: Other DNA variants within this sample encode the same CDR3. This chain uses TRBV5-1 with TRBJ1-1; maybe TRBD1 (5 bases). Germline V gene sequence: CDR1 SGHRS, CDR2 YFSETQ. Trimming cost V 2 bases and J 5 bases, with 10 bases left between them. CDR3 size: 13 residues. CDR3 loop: CASSLTGGTEAFF. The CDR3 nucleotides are TGCGCCAGCAGCTTAACAGGCGGAACTGAAGCTTTCTTT.

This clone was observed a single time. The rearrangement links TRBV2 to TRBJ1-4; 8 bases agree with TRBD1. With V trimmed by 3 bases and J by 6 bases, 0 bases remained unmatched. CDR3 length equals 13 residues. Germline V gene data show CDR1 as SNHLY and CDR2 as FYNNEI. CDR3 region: CASSEGQDEKLFF. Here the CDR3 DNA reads TGTGCCAGCAGTGAGGGACAGGATGAAAAACTGTTTTTT.

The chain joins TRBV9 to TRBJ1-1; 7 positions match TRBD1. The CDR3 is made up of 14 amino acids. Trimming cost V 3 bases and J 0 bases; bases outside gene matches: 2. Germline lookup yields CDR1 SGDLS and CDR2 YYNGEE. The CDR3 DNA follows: TGTGCCAGCAGCGGACAGGGATTGAACACTGAAGCTTTCTTT. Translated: CASSGQGLNTEAFF.

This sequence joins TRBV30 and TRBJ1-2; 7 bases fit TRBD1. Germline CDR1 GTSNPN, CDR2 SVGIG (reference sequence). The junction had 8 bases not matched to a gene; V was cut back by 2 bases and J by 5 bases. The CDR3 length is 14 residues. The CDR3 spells CAWSTGVGSYGYTF. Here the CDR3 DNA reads TGTGCCTGGAGTACAGGGGTCGGGTCGTATGGCTACACCTTC.

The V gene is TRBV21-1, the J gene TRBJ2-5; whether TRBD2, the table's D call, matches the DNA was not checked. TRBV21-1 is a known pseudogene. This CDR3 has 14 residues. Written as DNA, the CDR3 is TGTGCCAGTCTCGGACTAGCGGGGATGGAGACCCAGTACTTC. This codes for CASLGLAGMETQYF.

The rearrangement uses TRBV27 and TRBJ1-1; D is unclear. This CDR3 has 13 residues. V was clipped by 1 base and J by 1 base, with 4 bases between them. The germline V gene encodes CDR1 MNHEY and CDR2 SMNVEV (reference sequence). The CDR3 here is CASSLYGNTEAFF. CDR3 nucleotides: TGTGCCAGCAGTTTATACGGGAACACTGAAGCTTTCTTT.

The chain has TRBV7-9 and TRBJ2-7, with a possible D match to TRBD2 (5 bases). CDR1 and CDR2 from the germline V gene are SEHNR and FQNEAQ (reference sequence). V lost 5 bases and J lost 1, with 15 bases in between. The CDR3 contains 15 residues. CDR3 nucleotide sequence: TGTGCCAGCAGCCCCCTCCACCGGGAATCCTACGAGCAGTACTTC. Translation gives CASSPLHRESYEQYF.

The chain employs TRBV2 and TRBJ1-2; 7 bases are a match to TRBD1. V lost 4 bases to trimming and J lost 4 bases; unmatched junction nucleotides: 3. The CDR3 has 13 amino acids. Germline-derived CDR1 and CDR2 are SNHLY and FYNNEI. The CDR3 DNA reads TGTGCCAGCAGTGTCAGGGGGGCCTATGGCTACACCTTC. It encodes CASSVRGAYGYTF.

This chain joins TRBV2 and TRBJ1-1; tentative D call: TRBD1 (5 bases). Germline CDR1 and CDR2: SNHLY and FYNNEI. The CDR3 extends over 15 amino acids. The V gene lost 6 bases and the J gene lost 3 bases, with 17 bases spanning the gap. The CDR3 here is CASSPPGGRDTEAFF. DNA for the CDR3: TGTGCCAGCAGCCCGCCGGGGGGTCGAGACACTGAAGCTTTCTTT.

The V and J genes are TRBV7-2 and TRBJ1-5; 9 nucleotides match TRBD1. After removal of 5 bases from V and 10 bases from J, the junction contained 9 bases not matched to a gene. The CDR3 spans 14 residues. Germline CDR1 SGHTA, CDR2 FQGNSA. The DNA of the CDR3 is TGTGCCAGCAGCCTCGGACAGGGGAACCCTCCCCAGCATTTT. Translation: CASSLGQGNPPQHF.

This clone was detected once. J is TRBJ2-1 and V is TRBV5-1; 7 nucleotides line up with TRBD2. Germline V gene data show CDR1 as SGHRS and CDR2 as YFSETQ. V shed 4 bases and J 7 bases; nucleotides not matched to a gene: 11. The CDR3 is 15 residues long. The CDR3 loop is CASSAIAAGENEQFF. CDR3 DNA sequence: TGCGCCAGCAGCGCCATTGCGGCGGGGGAGAATGAGCAGTTCTTC.

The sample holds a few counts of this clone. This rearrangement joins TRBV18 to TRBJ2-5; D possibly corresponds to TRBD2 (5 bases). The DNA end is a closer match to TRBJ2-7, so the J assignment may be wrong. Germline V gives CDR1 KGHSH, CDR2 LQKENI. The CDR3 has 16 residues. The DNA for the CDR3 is TGTGCCAGCTCACCATTACTGGGAGCGGCGCGGGACGAGCAGTACTTC. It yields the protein CASSPLLGAARDEQYF.

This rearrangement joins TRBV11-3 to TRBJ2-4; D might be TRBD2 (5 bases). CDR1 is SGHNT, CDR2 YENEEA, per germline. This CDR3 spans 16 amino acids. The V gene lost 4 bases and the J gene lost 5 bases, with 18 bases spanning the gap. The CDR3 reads CASSYNREPGQNIQYF. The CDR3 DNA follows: TGTGCCAGCAGCTATAACCGGGAACCCGGGCAAAACATTCAGTACTTC.

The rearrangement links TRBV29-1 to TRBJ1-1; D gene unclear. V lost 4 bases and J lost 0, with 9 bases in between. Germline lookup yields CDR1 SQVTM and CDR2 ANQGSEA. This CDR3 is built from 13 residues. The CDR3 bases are TGCAGCGTTGGTGGCAGAATGAACACTGAAGCTTTCTTT. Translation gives CSVGGRMNTEAFF.

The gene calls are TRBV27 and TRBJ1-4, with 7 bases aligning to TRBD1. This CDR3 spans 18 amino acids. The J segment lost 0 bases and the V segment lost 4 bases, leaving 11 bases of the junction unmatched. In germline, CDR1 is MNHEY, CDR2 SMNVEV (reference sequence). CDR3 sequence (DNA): TGTGCCAGCAGTTCCGGGACAGTCCTCCTTGCAACTAATGAAAAACTGTTTTTT. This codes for CASSSGTVLLATNEKLFF. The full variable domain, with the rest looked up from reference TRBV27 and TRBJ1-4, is EAQVTQNPRYLITVTGKKLTVTCSQNMNHEYMSWYRQDPGLGLRQIYYSMNVEVTDKGDVPEGYKVSRKEKRNFPLILESPSPNQTSLYFCASSSGTVLLATNEKLFFGSGTQLSVL.

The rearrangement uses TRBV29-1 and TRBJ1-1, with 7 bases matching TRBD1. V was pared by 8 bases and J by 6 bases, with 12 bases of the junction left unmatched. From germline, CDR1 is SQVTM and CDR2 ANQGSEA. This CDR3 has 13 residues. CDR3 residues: CSIQGPVYAEAFF. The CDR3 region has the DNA TGCAGCATACAGGGGCCCGTATATGCTGAAGCTTTCTTT.

CDR3 residues: CASSYMANTEAFF. CDR3 bases: TGTGCCAGCAGTTACATGGCGAACACTGAAGCTTTCTTT. The V call is TRBV6-5, the J call TRBJ1-1; D unclear. The CDR3 has 13 amino acids. The germline V and J ends were trimmed by 2 bases and 1 base, with 5 bases remaining between them. Per the germline V gene, CDR1 is MNHEY and CDR2 is SVGAGI.

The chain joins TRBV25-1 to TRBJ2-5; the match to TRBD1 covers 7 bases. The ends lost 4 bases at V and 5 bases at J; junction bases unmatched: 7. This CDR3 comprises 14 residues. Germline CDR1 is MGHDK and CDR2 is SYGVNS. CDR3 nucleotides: TGTGCCAGCAGTGCCCGACAGGGTGGGGAGACCCAGTACTTC. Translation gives CASSARQGGETQYF.

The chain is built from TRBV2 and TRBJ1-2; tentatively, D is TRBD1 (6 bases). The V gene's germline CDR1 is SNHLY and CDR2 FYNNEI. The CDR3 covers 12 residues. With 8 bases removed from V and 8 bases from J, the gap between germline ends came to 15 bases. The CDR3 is CASLHRVRGYTF. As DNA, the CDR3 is TGTGCCAGCCTTCACAGGGTGCGGGGCTACACCTTC. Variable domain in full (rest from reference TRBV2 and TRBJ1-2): EPEVTQTPSHQVTQMGQEVILRCVPISNHLYFYWYRQILGQKVEFLVSFYNNEISEKSEIFDDQFSVERPDGSNFTLKIRSTKLEDSAMYFCASLHRVRGYTFGSGTRLTVV.